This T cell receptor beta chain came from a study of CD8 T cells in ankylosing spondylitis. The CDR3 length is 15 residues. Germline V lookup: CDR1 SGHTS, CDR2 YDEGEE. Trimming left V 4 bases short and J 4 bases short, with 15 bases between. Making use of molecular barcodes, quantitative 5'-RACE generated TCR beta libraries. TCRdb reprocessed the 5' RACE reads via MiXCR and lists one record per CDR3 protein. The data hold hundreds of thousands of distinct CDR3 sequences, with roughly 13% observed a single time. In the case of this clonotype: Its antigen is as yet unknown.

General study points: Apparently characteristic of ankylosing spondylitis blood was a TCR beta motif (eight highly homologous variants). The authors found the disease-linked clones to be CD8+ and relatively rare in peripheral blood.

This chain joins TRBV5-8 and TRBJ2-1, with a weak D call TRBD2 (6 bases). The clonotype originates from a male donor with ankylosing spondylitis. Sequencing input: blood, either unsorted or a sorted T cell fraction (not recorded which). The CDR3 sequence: CASSSRGTVYNEQFF. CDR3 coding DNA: TGTGCCAGCAGCAGCCGTGGGACTGTATACAATGAGCAGTTCTTC.